The rows below give T cell receptor beta chains drawn from one sample of a study of T cell responses to AZD1222 COVID-19 vaccine. Generated by immunoSEQ multiplex PCR, the TCRdb table keeps only in-frame clones and is missing some. The sample records 90,000 to 150,000 clones, 92% being singletons. This specimen consisted of peripheral blood, obtained 28 days after the second AZD1222 dose. Receptors originate from an adult who received the AZD1222 COVID-19 vaccine. Each CDR3 is given without its conserved first and last residue. The D gene is left open where the match is weak.

j_gene	v_gene	d_gene	CDR3aa
TRBJ2-7	TRBV5-1	.	ASSFFAGGVDEQY
TRBJ1-2	TRBV28	TRBD1	ASQGQGISYGYT
TRBJ2-1	TRBV5-1	TRBD2	ASASRLAGDNEQF
TRBJ2-3	TRBV20-1	.	SASKGSGTDTQY
TRBJ2-7	TRBV5-6	TRBD2	ASSLAPSGIGIGHEQY
TRBJ1-2	TRBV28	.	ASSLAGVSYGYT
TRBJ2-6	TRBV9	TRBD2	ASSVGLAGGSAGANVLT
TRBJ1-1	TRBV23-1	TRBD1	ASSQSTGRTGGTEAF
TRBJ2-1	TRBV6-1	TRBD2	ASSEAWGGTSGAHNNEQF
TRBJ1-4	TRBV19	.	ASSIGGTVDEKLF
TRBJ2-2	TRBV28	.	ASSRSGFRTGELF
TRBJ2-1	TRBV4-2	.	ASSQASDGRDNEQF
TRBJ1-3	TRBV19	.	ASSALSGNTIY
TRBJ1-2	TRBV7-2	.	ASRPHRLTNYGYT
TRBJ2-1	TRBV28	TRBD2	ASSALTSANHNEQF
TRBJ2-1	TRBV4-2	.	ASSQDRNEQF
TRBJ1-5	TRBV6-6	TRBD1	ASSSIDRANQPQH
TRBJ2-5	TRBV5-1	.	ASSAGAGTQETQY
TRBJ1-5	TRBV5-1	.	ASSRAAEGDSNQPQH
TRBJ1-5	TRBV18	.	ASSPVDQPQH
TRBJ2-2	TRBV19	TRBD2	ASTGGTGELF
TRBJ1-6	TRBV5-1	.	ASSLAGRYSPLH
TRBJ2-1	TRBV7-2	TRBD2	ASSLGREAHNEQF
TRBJ2-5	TRBV5-1	.	ASSWIQPGFETQY
TRBJ1-3	TRBV28	.	ASSTHPRGNTIY
TRBJ2-1	TRBV5-4	TRBD1	ASSNGQGSYNEQF
TRBJ1-1	TRBV18	.	ASSPQAGTEAF
TRBJ1-1	TRBV18	.	ASSPQERTEAF
TRBJ2-5	TRBV7-2	TRBD2	ASSLGTSGGVRETQY
TRBJ2-1	TRBV28	TRBD1	ATHRGHEQF
TRBJ1-6	TRBV7-9	.	ASSLELGNSPLH
TRBJ1-4	TRBV29-1	.	SVESGALPRKLF
TRBJ1-3	TRBV19	TRBD1	ASSIGDRSSGNTIY
TRBJ1-3	TRBV6-5	.	ASSLGQSGNTIY
TRBJ1-6	TRBV11-2	TRBD1	ASSLVGTGDSPLH
TRBJ2-7	TRBV9	TRBD2	ASSSSWVRESGEQY
TRBJ2-7	TRBV5-5	TRBD1	ASSRLGTGREQY
TRBJ1-1	TRBV19	TRBD1	ASSPDRGLDTEAF
TRBJ1-2	TRBV28	.	ASSVTGGGSGYT
TRBJ2-5	TRBV14	.	ASSQDLNRQETQY
TRBJ1-3	TRBV18	.	ASSPINLSSGNTIY
TRBJ1-4	TRBV3-1/TRBV3-2	TRBD1	ASSQGRDRINEKLF
TRBJ1-2	TRBV15	.	ATSSDSWGYT
TRBJ1-1	TRBV3-1/TRBV3-2	TRBD1	ASSQGAGGGGVAF
TRBJ2-5	TRBV5-1	.	ASSLATVQETQY
TRBJ1-2	TRBV6-1	.	ASSEEIFGTRDYGYT
TRBJ2-3	TRBV7-7	TRBD2	ASSFLAGASTDTQY
TRBJ1-2	TRBV6-6	.	ASSYDRLDYGYT
TRBJ2-3	TRBV7-9	.	ASSLQGTDTQY
TRBJ1-5	TRBV28	.	ASSSTDRTYSNQPQH
TRBJ1-6	TRBV7-8	TRBD1	ASSRDRDNSPLH
TRBJ2-7	TRBV2	TRBD1	ATADRGYEQY
TRBJ1-2	TRBV29-1	.	SVEDRHRGIYGYT
TRBJ2-3	TRBV24-1	.	ATREGDFGDTQY
TRBJ2-7	TRBV2	TRBD1	ASNQGQGLKYEQY